The rows below give T cell receptor beta chains drawn from one sample of a study of siplizumab effects on memory and regulatory T cells. The data were produced by immunoSEQ multiplex PCR, yet TCRdb's version contains in-frame clones alone and is incomplete. The data contain about 110,000 clones, more than 85% of them seen just once; the ten biggest clones take up 0.32%. The sample comprised CD4+ T cells sorted from blood. The receptors originated from a human donor in good health. CDR3s include the opening cysteine and the closing phenylalanine or tryptophan. The D gene is left open where the match is weak. Size is omitted from some rows. Given values are once, few, many or a class for expanded clones.

d_call	v_call	clone_size	j_call	cdr3_nt	cdr3_aa
-	TRBV28	-	TRBJ1-5	TGTGCCAGCAGTCCTTGGATTTTGGGAAGGGGGAATCAGCCCCAGCATTTT	CASSPWILGRGNQPQHF
-	TRBV11-2	-	TRBJ1-3	TGTGCCAGCAGCTTCATCCCATCATTGGTTGGAAACACCATATATTTT	CASSFIPSLVGNTIYF
TRBD1	TRBV7-2	-	TRBJ1-2	TGTGCCAGCAGCCCGGAAATACAGGGGGCAGGTGGCTACACCTTC	CASSPEIQGAGGYTF
-	TRBV4-2	-	TRBJ2-3	TGTGCCAGCAGCCAAGATGAGGGGAGAGCAGATACGCAGTATTTT	CASSQDEGRADTQYF
TRBD2	TRBV11-3	-	TRBJ2-7	TGTGCCAGCAGCTTAGGAGTGCTAGCGGGAGGCCCGGGGGACGAGCAGTACTTC	CASSLGVLAGGPGDEQYF
-	TRBV2	-	TRBJ1-5	TGTGCCAGCAGTGAGGGTAGCAATCAGCCCCAGCATTTT	CASSEGSNQPQHF
-	TRBV7-9	-	TRBJ1-2	TGTGCCAGCAGCTTAGAAGTAGACTATGGCTACACCTTC	CASSLEVDYGYTF
TRBD1	TRBV7-9	-	TRBJ1-3	TGTGCCAGCAACCTTGCCGGGACAGTCTCTGGAAACACCATATATTTT	CASNLAGTVSGNTIYF
-	TRBV7-9	once	TRBJ1-3	TGTGCCAGCAGCCAACCGACCGGGGCGGGGGCATCTGGAAACACCATATATTTT	CASSQPTGAGASGNTIYF
TRBD1	TRBV2	-	TRBJ2-5	TGTGCCAGCGCTTCCGACAGGGGTGATCAAGAGACCCAGTACTTC	CASASDRGDQETQYF
-	TRBV5-4	-	TRBJ1-5	TGTGCCAGCAGCCAGGACGGGGATCAGCCCCAGCATTTT	CASSQDGDQPQHF
-	TRBV19	-	TRBJ2-1	TGTGCCAGTAGTAGCCGGACTGACTGGGATGAGCAGTTCTTC	CASSSRTDWDEQFF
TRBD1	TRBV27	once	TRBJ1-6	TGTGCCAGCAAAATCTCCGGACAGGGAAATTCACCCCTCCACTTT	CASKISGQGNSPLHF
-	TRBV6-6	-	TRBJ2-1	TGTGCCAGCAGTAACATTTTGGGGCTGTCTTTGGGGCAGTTCTTC	CASSNILGLSLGQFF
-	TRBV27	-	TRBJ1-2	TGCGCCAGCAGTTCCTCAGGAATCCGCTACACCTTC	CASSSSGIRYTF
-	TRBV13	-	TRBJ2-1	TGTGCCAGCAGTGACTCCCGCTCCTACAATGAGCAGTTCTTC	CASSDSRSYNEQFF
TRBD2	TRBV29-1	-	TRBJ2-1	TGCAGCGCTGCTTTGAGCGGGGGGGCGAATGAGCAGTTCTTC	CSAALSGGANEQFF
TRBD2	TRBV19	-	TRBJ2-3	TGTGCCAGTAGTATAACTAGCGGGAGAAGAGATACGCAGTATTTT	CASSITSGRRDTQYF
-	TRBV27	-	TRBJ2-5	TGTGCCAGCAGCTCTCTCCGGGTCGCGGCGCGGGAGACCCAGTACTTC	CASSSLRVAARETQYF
TRBD2	TRBV12-5	-	TRBJ2-5	TGTGCTAGTGGTTCCGGACTAGCGGGACGGGAGACCCAGTACTTC	CASGSGLAGRETQYF
TRBD1	TRBV6-1	-	TRBJ2-7	TGTGCCAGCAGCAGGGGGCGGACAGTCTCTAGGGAGCAGTACTTC	CASSRGRTVSREQYF
TRBD1	TRBV19	few	TRBJ1-6	TGTGCCAGTAGTACGTCGGGACAGGGCTGGTCACCCCTCCACTTT	CASSTSGQGWSPLHF
-	TRBV5-4	-	TRBJ2-5	TGTGCCAGCAGCTCCCCTACCGCGGGGCGAGAGACCCAGTACTTC	CASSSPTAGRETQYF
TRBD1	TRBV4-2	-	TRBJ1-2	TGTGCCAGCAGCCAAGATGAGGGACAGAAGGCTTATGGCTACACCTTC	CASSQDEGQKAYGYTF
-	TRBV29-1	-	TRBJ2-5	TGCAGCGTTGATACCGCGGGGGAGACCCAGTACTTC	CSVDTAGETQYF
-	TRBV11-2	-	TRBJ2-3	TGTGCCAGCAGCCCACCTCGGGGGACTGATACGCAGTATTTT	CASSPPRGTDTQYF
-	TRBV7-2	-	TRBJ1-2	TGTGCCAGCAGCCCAGGACGGAACTATGGCTACACCTTC	CASSPGRNYGYTF
-	TRBV27	-	TRBJ1-4	TGTGCCAGCAGTTTGAGGGGGGGTAATGAAAAACTGTTTTTT	CASSLRGGNEKLFF
-	TRBV5-1	-	TRBJ2-3	TGCGCCAGCAGTCCGGCTGGGGGTTATACGCAGTATTTT	CASSPAGGYTQYF
-	TRBV19	-	TRBJ1-5	TGTGCCAGTAGTATAACAGGGTTCGGTCAGCCCCAGCATTTT	CASSITGFGQPQHF
-	TRBV19	-	TRBJ1-5	TGTGCCAGTAGTATTGGGTCGCGGGCACGGCAGCCCCAGCATTTT	CASSIGSRARQPQHF
-	TRBV29-1	-	TRBJ2-7	TGCAGCGTTGGGGAATACGAGCAGTACTTC	CSVGEYEQYF
-	TRBV13	-	TRBJ2-6	TGTGCCAGCAGCTTAGACGGTCTCCGTTCTGGGGCCAACGTCCTGACTTTC	CASSLDGLRSGANVLTF
-	TRBV7-6	-	TRBJ1-1	TGTGCCAGCAGCTTATCGCCAGGGGTCGACACTGAAGCTTTCTTT	CASSLSPGVDTEAFF
-	TRBV2	-	TRBJ2-7	TGTGCCAGCAGTGTCGACCACGACTACGAGCAGTACTTC	CASSVDHDYEQYF
-	TRBV5-1	-	TRBJ1-2	TGCGCCAGCAGCGGAGAAATGGGACGGATTGTCGGCTACACCTTC	CASSGEMGRIVGYTF
TRBD2	TRBV30	-	TRBJ2-3	TGTGCCTGGAACTCGATAGCGGGGAGCACAGATACGCAGTATTTT	CAWNSIAGSTDTQYF
-	TRBV11-2	once	TRBJ2-2	TGTGCCAGCAGCTTAGCGAACACCGGGGAGCTGTTTTTT	CASSLANTGELFF
-	TRBV4-1	-	TRBJ2-3	TGCGCCAGCAGCCTACAGGGTTTCCCTAGCACAGATACGCAGTATTTT	CASSLQGFPSTDTQYF
-	TRBV6-1	-	TRBJ2-7	TGTGCCAGCAGCCTGTCGGCGGGTACCTACGAGCAGTACTTC	CASSLSAGTYEQYF
-	TRBV28	-	TRBJ2-1	TGTGCCAGCAGTTACAGACTTGGGACTGGTTACAATGAGCAGTTCTTC	CASSYRLGTGYNEQFF
-	TRBV7-3	-	TRBJ1-5	TGTGCCAGCAGCTCTAAAGCGGGTCAGCCCCAGCATTTT	CASSSKAGQPQHF
TRBD2	TRBV10-1	-	TRBJ2-3	TGCGCCAGCAGTGAGACTAGCGGAAGCACAGATACGCAGTATTTT	CASSETSGSTDTQYF
-	TRBV7-2	-	TRBJ1-6	TGTGCCAGCAGCCCGTCAGCGTATTGGCAGAATTCACCCCTCCACTTT	CASSPSAYWQNSPLHF
-	TRBV29-1	-	TRBJ1-2	TGCAGCGTGGGGGCAGCCCGGAATGGCTACACCTTC	CSVGAARNGYTF
-	TRBV5-5	-	TRBJ2-5	TGTGCCAGCAGCTTTCGCTCTGCCGAGACCCAGTACTTC	CASSFRSAETQYF
TRBD1	TRBV25-1	once	TRBJ2-5	TGTGCCAGCAGTGACTCCGGGACAGCCCAAGAGACCCAGTACTTC	CASSDSGTAQETQYF
-	TRBV7-6	-	TRBJ2-5	TGTGCCAGCACTCAAACCAGTCAAGAGACCCAGTACTTC	CASTQTSQETQYF